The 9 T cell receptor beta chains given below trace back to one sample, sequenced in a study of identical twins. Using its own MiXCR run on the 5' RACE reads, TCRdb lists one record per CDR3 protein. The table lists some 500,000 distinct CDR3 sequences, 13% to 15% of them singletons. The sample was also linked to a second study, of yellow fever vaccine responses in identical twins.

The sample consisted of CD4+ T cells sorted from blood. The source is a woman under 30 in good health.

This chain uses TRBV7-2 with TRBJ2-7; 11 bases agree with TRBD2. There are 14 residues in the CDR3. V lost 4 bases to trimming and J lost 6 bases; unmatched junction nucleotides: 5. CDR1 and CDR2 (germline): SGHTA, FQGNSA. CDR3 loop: CASSSGTSGGEQYF. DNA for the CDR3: TGTGCCAGCAGCTCCGGGACTAGCGGCGGCGAGCAGTACTTC.

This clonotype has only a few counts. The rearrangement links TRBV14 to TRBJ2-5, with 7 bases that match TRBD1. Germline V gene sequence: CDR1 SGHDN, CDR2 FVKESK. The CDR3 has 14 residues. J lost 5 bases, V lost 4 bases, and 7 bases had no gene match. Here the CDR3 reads CASSLLFRGETQYF. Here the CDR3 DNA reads TGTGCCAGCAGCCTCCTATTCAGGGGGGAGACCCAGTACTTC. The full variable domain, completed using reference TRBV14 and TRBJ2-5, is EAGVTQFPSHSVIEKGQTVTLRCDPISGHDNLYWYRRVMGKEIKFLLHFVKESKQDESGMPNNRFLAERTGGTYSTLKVQPAELEDSGVYFCASSLLFRGETQYFGPGTRLLVL.

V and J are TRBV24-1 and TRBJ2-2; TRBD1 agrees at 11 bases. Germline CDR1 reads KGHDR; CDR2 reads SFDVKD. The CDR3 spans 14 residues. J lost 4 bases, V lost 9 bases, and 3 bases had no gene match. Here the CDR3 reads CATAGQGGTGELFF. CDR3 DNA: TGTGCCACCGCGGGACAGGGGGGCACCGGGGAGCTGTTTTTT.

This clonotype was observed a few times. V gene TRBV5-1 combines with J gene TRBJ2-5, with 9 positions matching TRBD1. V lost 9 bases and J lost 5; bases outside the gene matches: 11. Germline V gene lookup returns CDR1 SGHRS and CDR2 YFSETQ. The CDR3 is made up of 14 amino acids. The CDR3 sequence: CATKQGARLETQYF. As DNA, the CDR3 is TGCGCCACCAAACAGGGGGCGCGCCTTGAGACCCAGTACTTC.

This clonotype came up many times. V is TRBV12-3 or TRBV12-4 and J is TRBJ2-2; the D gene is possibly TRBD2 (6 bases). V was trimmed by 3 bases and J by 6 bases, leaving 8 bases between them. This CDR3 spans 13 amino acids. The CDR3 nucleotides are TGTGCCAGCAGTTTTGGAGGGTCCGGGGAGCTGTTTTTT. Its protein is CASSFGGSGELFF.

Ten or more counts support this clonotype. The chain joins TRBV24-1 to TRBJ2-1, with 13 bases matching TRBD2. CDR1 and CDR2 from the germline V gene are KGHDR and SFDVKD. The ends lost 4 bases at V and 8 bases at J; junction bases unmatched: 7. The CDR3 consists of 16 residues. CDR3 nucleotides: TGTGCCACCAGTGACCGGACTAGCGGGAGATTCGATGAGCAGTTCTTC. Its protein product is CATSDRTSGRFDEQFF.

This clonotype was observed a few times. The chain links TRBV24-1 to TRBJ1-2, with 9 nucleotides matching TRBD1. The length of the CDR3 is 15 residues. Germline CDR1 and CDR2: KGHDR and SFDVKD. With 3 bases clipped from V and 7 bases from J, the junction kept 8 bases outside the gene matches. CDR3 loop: CATSDPNRGRLGYTF. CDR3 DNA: TGTGCCACCAGTGATCCAAACAGGGGGCGCCTTGGCTACACCTTC.

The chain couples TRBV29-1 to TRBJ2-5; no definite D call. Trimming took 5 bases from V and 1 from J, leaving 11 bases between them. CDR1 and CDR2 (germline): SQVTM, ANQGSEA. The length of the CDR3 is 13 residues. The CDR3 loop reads CSVPGLTQETQYF. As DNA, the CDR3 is TGCAGCGTTCCGGGCCTGACCCAAGAGACCCAGTACTTC.

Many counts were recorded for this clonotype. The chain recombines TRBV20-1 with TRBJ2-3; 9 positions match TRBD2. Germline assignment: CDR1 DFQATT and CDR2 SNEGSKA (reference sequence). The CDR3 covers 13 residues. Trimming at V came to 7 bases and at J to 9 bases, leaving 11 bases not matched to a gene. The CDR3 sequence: CSEASGVHGTQYF. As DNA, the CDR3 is TGCAGTGAGGCTAGCGGGGTTCATGGGACGCAGTATTTT.